This TCR beta chain was captured by sequencing in a study of PD-L1 blockade in urothelial cancer (dated by TCRdb to 2017 to 2019). About the full investigation: All patients started therapy around 2014 and received atezolizumab 1,200 mg intravenously every 3 weeks. Durable clinical benefit was achieved by nine patients and was not achieved by 20 patients. About 85% of the roughly 29 patients were identified as males with urothelial cancer of bladder origin, and a prior smoking history was reported by 18 of 29 patients. Blood samples gave median yields of roughly 150,000 T cells and around 88,000 unique TCRs, along with a median clonality of about 0.084. Somatic, immune and clinical correlates of response to PD-L1 blockade with atezolizumab in urothelial cancer were the focus of an exploratory multi-omic analysis. Blood samples were analyzed at 3 weeks after treatment start (second dose) and at 6 weeks after treatment start. In the same patients who had TCR sequencing, pretreatment tumors also underwent whole exome sequencing and RNA sequencing. Pretreatment blood TCR-seq was available for about 27 patients, at least one posttreatment blood collection was obtained for roughly 25 patients, and tumor TCR-seq was available for roughly 25 patients. Patients had an ECOG performance status of 0 or 1 and had received between 0 and 3 prior chemotherapy regimens. Durable clinical benefit meant progression-free survival longer than 6 months, and TCR features were also tested against progression-free and overall survival. Pretreatment tumor samples, along with matched peripheral blood serially collected before and after atezolizumab treatment, were subjected to TCR sequencing.

Synthetic TCR analog templates were spiked into each PCR so that absolute template abundance could be estimated from read counts. The immunoSEQ assay was used to amplify TCRbeta CDR3 regions from genomic DNA with bias-controlled V and J gene primers. Rearranged TCRbeta segments were sequenced at approximately 20X coverage. Per the source publication's procedure: Clustering was used to correct sequencing errors, and CDR3s were annotated against IMGT so that V, D and J genes could be assigned. Downstream analyses used only productive TCRbeta rearrangements, leaving out any out-of-frame or stop-codon sequences. Clonality was computed as one minus Shannon entropy normalized by the log of the number of unique productive sequences. Clones differing between time points or between blood and tumor were identified using Fisher's exact test with Benjamini-Hochberg correction, with an adjusted p below 0.01 applied as the threshold. Here the immuneACCESS table is served through TCRdb, limited to in-frame sequences with V and J called. Missing clones are a known gap in these copies; in checked studies unresolved V genes cover under half, and the rest lacks a known reason. That table supplies the V and J calls and clone size; D and trimming were determined from the DNA. The sample table records 29,000 or so clones; about four fifths of these occur just once. The top ten hold approximately 3.3% of the sample.

V lost 2 bases and J lost 8 bases, and the count of bases not matched to a germline gene is 7. The CDR3 spans 14 residues, from the cysteine through the phenylalanine. The CDR3 DNA has 42 bases and is translated from base 1. The germline V gene sets CDR1 to SGHRS and CDR2 to YFSETQ. Study-wide findings and limitations: At 3 weeks after the start of treatment, tumor-associated TCR clones in peripheral blood had expanded more in patients with durable benefit (n ≈ 22, p = 0.022). A pretreatment peripheral blood TCR clonality below the median was linked to improved progression-free and overall survival. Because of the small sample size (n ≈ 31) and the many exploratory analyses performed, the results are intended to be regarded as hypothesis-generating.

As for this clone: No cognate antigen has been identified for it. No base quality information exists; no much larger clone differs at one position.

This sample's time point label indicates: peripheral blood 6 weeks after treatment start. The cohort comprised 29 patients with locally advanced or metastatic urothelial carcinoma treated at Memorial Sloan Kettering on a trial protocol. Peripheral blood mononuclear cells were collected from each patient pretreatment and during treatment, giving between 1 and 8 total time points per patient. The Qiagen DNeasy Blood extraction kit was used to purify genomic DNA from total PBMCs and tumor samples. PBMCs were collected pretreatment and during treatment, and were isolated and stored as previously described.

This clonotype was sampled from a man in his 70s with urothelial cancer. The receptor chain draws on TRBV5-1 and TRBJ1-2; the central 9 bases match TRBD1. The sample was PBMCs, taken around atezolizumab (anti-PD-L1) treatment. The nucleotide sequence is given as TGCGCCAGCAGCTTTGGTGGACAGGGGCAAGGCTACACCTTC. Translation gives CASSFGGQGQGYTF. The full variable domain, completed from the reference TRBV5-1 and TRBJ1-2 proteins outside the CDR3, reads KAGVTQTPRYLIKTRGQQVTLSCSPISGHRSVSWYQQTPGQGLQFLFEYFSETQRNKGNFPGRFSGRQFSNSRSEMNVSTLELGDSALYLCASSFGGQGQGYTFGSGTRLTVV.